This T cell receptor beta chain was obtained from a study of PD-1 blockade in classical Hodgkin lymphoma. Each of the patients experienced relapse following autologous stem cell transplantation, and their brentuximab vedotin exposure differed. Produced via immunoSEQ multiplex PCR; TCRdb's table is partial and in-frame only. The sample holds about 46,000 clones, around 80% seen once. The CDR3 has 15 residues. V lost 2 bases and J lost 3; bases outside the gene matches: 5. Germline-derived CDR1 and CDR2 are MNHEY and SMNVEV (reference sequence). Sample: peripheral blood mononuclear cells (PBMCs), taken before the second cycle of nivolumab. The clonotype originates from a human donor with classical Hodgkin lymphoma. The chain recombines TRBV27 with TRBJ2-3; 7 bases agree with TRBD2. The CDR3 loop is CASSLGGGLTDTQYF. In DNA, the CDR3 is TGTGCCAGCAGTTTAGGCGGGGGATTAACAGATACGCAGTATTTT.